The following is a T cell receptor (beta chain) sequence with its context. Its antigen remains unidentified. One end of the junction is discordant with germline, which a read error may explain. Receptors were amplified or captured by 5' RACE. The instrument was an Illumina HiSeq 2500. A second PCR of about 7 to 12 cycles was performed with a sample-barcoded 5' primer and a J-beta primer mix. Each TCR beta cDNA molecule received a unique molecular identifier from a template-switch 5' adaptor carrying 12 random nucleotides. At least 3 million CDR3-containing paired-end reads were obtained from each sample. All of the RNA was converted into first-strand cDNA using the Mint cDNA synthesis kit, with a TRBC-specific oligonucleotide serving as the primer. Following uracil-DNA glycosylase treatment, all cDNA underwent a first 18-cycle PCR with the universal primers M1SS and BC2_uni_R. In the original analysis: For normalization, 1 million high-quality reads, each with a distinct molecular identifier, were randomly selected from each sample. Reads sharing molecular identifiers were discarded rather than binned into consensus sequences. CDR3 identification, clonotype clustering and error correction used MiTCR with a Q25 quality threshold and the strictest error-elimination algorithm. A nonparametric unseen species model with Euler transformation was used to estimate lower-bound total TCR beta diversity. The public reads were reprocessed in TCRdb via fastp at Q25 and MiXCR, keeping in-frame beta chains. Every CDR3 protein is listed once, alongside the most common genes and DNA of its rows. The V and J calls reflect TCRdb's pipeline rather than the authors' work. The sample profile shows about 640,000 distinct CDR3 sequences; about 30% of them were found once. 15% to 18% of the sample rests with the top ten.

Reading the germline V gene gives CDR1 MNHNS and CDR2 SASEGT. From the cysteine through the phenylalanine, the CDR3 covers 16 amino acids. Only the CDR3 portion is preserved as DNA: 48 bases, with reading frame beginning at the first base. Systemically healthy Caucasian individuals from Russia, 35 to 50 in total and aged about 6 to 95 years, were included as donors. Roughly 9.5 milliliters of peripheral blood were drawn from each donor into EDTA-treated Vacutainer tubes. Ficoll-Paque density-gradient centrifugation was used to isolate PBMCs, with at least 7 million per sample. Total RNA, at least 6 micrograms per sample, was extracted from PBMCs with Trizol reagent. Naive CD45RAhigh/CD27high T cell percentages were measured by flow cytometry on a PBMC aliquot from every donor. The data are from a study of blood T cells in healthy people across ages (dated by TCRdb to the mid-2010s). At the level of the whole study: Template switching captured roughly one uniquely barcoded TCR beta cDNA molecule per two T cells in model experiments. To avoid experimental bias, donors of different ages were randomly spread across the sequencing lanes. The study analyzed two additional independent replicas of 1 million unique cDNA reads from the same blood draw for two donors, one aged 18 to 30 and one aged 80 or older. Using deep sequencing normalized with unique cDNA molecular identifiers, the study measured how TCR beta repertoire diversity changes with age. The donors were divided into four age groups: young (average approximately 17 years), middle-aged (around 37), aged (approximately 62) and long-lived (roughly 82).

Study-wide conclusions, independent of this receptor: The percentage of naive T cells measured by flow cytometry correlated strongly with observed TCR beta diversity. Compared with the aged group, more naive CD4+ T cells, fewer expanded clones and increased TCR diversity were shown by the long-lived group, suggesting age selection. Bulk unsorted PBMC profiling prevented conclusive comparison of naive and antigen-experienced compartments. Observed TCR beta diversity per million T cells fell roughly linearly with age, and a significant reduction was already apparent by age roughly 41. Donor CMV infection status was unknown, potentially confounding age-related changes in expanded clonotypes. Total diversity estimates from one million sequenced T cells were considered lower bounds and underestimates.

The rearranged segments are TRBV6-1 and TRBJ2-1, and 9 bases in between align with TRBD1. Sequencing was performed on blood. The TCR sequence derives from a woman older than 75 in good health. The CDR3 region: CAGSDWGQGPYNEQFF. The nucleotides are TGTGCCGGCAGTGATTGGGGACAGGGACCCTACAATGAGCAGTTCTTC.